One and the same sample provided the 30 T cell receptor beta chains below, sequenced in a study of T cells in narcolepsy. Sequencing used immunoSEQ multiplex PCR; TCRdb keeps in-frame clones, though not all of them. The data show 28,000 or so clones, with roughly 86% seen just once and 1.1% held by the top ten. The source material was CD45RA- memory CD4+ T cells from PBMCs. These receptors were obtained from a human donor with narcolepsy.

This clone was counted a few times. This chain joins TRBV19 and TRBJ2-1; 9 nucleotides match TRBD2. Trimming cost V 1 base and J 8 bases; bases outside gene matches: 6. This CDR3 is built from 15 residues. The germline gives CDR1 LNHDA, CDR2 SQIVND (reference sequence). CDR3 bases: TGTGCCAGTAGTATAGCAGCGGGGGGCACAGATGAGCAGTTCTTC. The encoded protein is CASSIAAGGTDEQFF. The whole variable domain, filled in from reference TRBV19 and TRBJ2-1, reads DGGITQSPKYLFRKEGQNVTLSCEQNLNHDAMYWYRQDPGQGLRLIYYSQIVNDFQKGDIAEGYSVSREKKESFPLTVTSAQKNPTAFYLCASSIAAGGTDEQFFGPGTRLTVL.

The chain has TRBV5-1 and TRBJ2-3; D may correspond to TRBD1 or TRBD2 (5 bases each). The CDR3 runs 14 residues. CDR1 and CDR2 from the germline V gene are SGHRS and YFSETQ. The ends were cut back, 4 bases at V and 0 bases at J, with 9 bases in the middle. This chain's CDR3 is CASSDGASTDTQYF. CDR3 DNA sequence: TGCGCCAGCAGCGACGGGGCTAGCACAGATACGCAGTATTTT.

CDR3 DNA: TGTGCCAGCAGCGTAGGGGCAGGGGTTTCACCCCTCCACTTT. This codes for CASSVGAGVSPLHF. J is TRBJ1-6 and V is TRBV9; D perhaps matches TRBD1 (6 bases). Looked up from germline, CDR1 is SGDLS and CDR2 is YYNGEE. This CDR3 contains 14 residues. V lost 0 bases and J 9 bases, leaving 10 bases between the germline ends.

The genes are TRBV7-6 and TRBJ1-4; D call uncertain. Germline V gene sequence: CDR1 SGHVS, CDR2 FNYEAQ. This CDR3 is 13 amino acids long. Trimming left V 6 bases short and J 4 bases short, with 9 bases between. CDR3 sequence (DNA): TGTGCCAGCAGTCCGAGCCTTAATGAAAAACTGTTTTTT. Translating gives CASSPSLNEKLFF.

CDR3 in amino acids: CATRTAGNTIYF. CDR3 DNA sequence: TGTGCCACCCGGACTGCTGGAAACACCATATATTTT. V gene TRBV6-1 combines with J gene TRBJ1-3; D is unclear. Trimming removed 10 bases from V and 2 bases from J, with 9 bases in between. Germline-derived CDR1 and CDR2 are MNHNS and SASEGT. The CDR3 spans 12 residues.

Regarding this clone: The sample holds other DNA sequences that translate to the same CDR3. This rearrangement joins TRBV6-5 to TRBJ1-4; D unclear. The CDR3 is 14 amino acids. Between the trimmed V and J ends, which lost 6 bases and 7 bases, there was a span of 15 bases. The germline CDR1 and CDR2 sequences are MNHEY and SVGAGI. CDR3 sequence reads: CASRNGLGSEKLFF. The CDR3 DNA follows: TGTGCCAGCAGAAACGGGCTGGGTAGTGAAAAACTGTTTTTT.

The rearrangement uses TRBV6-6 and TRBJ1-2, with D hard to call. Trimming cost V 2 bases and J 2 bases, with 6 bases left between them. The CDR3 runs 13 residues. CDR1 is MNHNY, CDR2 SVGAGI, per germline (reference sequence). The CDR3 loop reads CASSYTGNYGYTF. The CDR3 nucleotides are TGTGCCAGCAGTTACACTGGGAACTATGGCTACACCTTC.

This chain joins TRBV7-9 and TRBJ1-1; weak D call: TRBD1 (5 bases). CDR1 SEHNR and CDR2 FQNEAQ come from the germline V gene (reference sequence). CDR3 length: 11 amino acids. Trimming cost V 5 bases and J 6 bases, with 7 bases left between them. The CDR3 DNA is TGTGCCAGCAGCGGGACGGCTGAAGCTTTCTTT. It codes for CASSGTAEAFF.

The chain joins TRBV7-8 to TRBJ2-1; TRBD1 agrees at 7 bases. J gave up 0 bases and V 5 bases, and 16 bases lay outside the gene matches. The CDR3 length is 19 residues. Germline V gene sequence: CDR1 SGHVS, CDR2 FQNEAQ. Here the CDR3 reads CASSADRAIFLSSYNEQFF. The CDR3, as DNA: TGTGCCAGCAGCGCTGACAGGGCAATATTCCTTAGCTCCTACAATGAGCAGTTCTTC. The full variable domain, rest sourced from reference TRBV7-8 and TRBJ2-1, is GAGVSQSPRYKVAKRGQDVALRCDPISGHVSLFWYQQALGQGPEFLTYFQNEAQLDKSGLPSDRFFAERPEGSVSTLKIQRTQQEDSAVYLCASSADRAIFLSSYNEQFFGPGTRLTVL.

The chain recombines TRBV28 with TRBJ2-1, with 9 bases matching TRBD1. The V segment lost 6 bases and the J segment 8 bases; nucleotides outside the gene matches: 5. Germline assignment: CDR1 MDHEN and CDR2 SYDVKM. The CDR3 has 13 residues. CDR3 in amino acids: CASRRTGEDEQFF. In DNA, the CDR3 is TGTGCCAGCAGGCGGACAGGGGAGGATGAGCAGTTCTTC.

The V call is TRBV28, the J call TRBJ1-2; 7 nucleotides match TRBD1. The CDR3 totals 13 residues. Germline V gene lookup returns CDR1 MDHEN and CDR2 SYDVKM. The V and J ends lost 6 bases and 5 bases, in that order; junction bases with no gene match: 6. The CDR3 region is CASRSGGLYGYTF. DNA for the CDR3: TGTGCCAGCAGATCAGGGGGTTTATATGGCTACACCTTC.

The rearrangement joins TRBV9 to TRBJ2-2, with TRBD2 identical over 8 bases. The germline V gene encodes CDR1 SGDLS and CDR2 YYNGEE. Germline trimming cut 5 bases from V and 5 bases from J; bases unmatched to any gene: 5. CDR3 length: 14 amino acids. CDR3 amino acids: CASRAGVNTGELFF. CDR3 DNA sequence: TGTGCCAGCAGAGCGGGGGTAAATACCGGGGAGCTGTTTTTT.

The chain couples TRBV27 to TRBJ1-4, with D possibly being TRBD1 (5 bases). This CDR3 has 16 residues. Trimming shortened V by 5 bases and J by 0 bases, and 13 bases separated the two germline ends. Germline V gene data show CDR1 as MNHEY and CDR2 as SMNVEV (reference sequence). The CDR3 DNA sequence: TGTGCCAGCAGTCCGGGACGCCGAACAACTAATGAAAAACTGTTTTTT. Translating it yields CASSPGRRTTNEKLFF.

CDR3 residues: CASSVALRENTEAFF. In nucleotides, the CDR3 is TGTGCCAGCAGCGTCGCTTTAAGGGAGAACACTGAAGCTTTCTTT. The gene calls are TRBV9 and TRBJ1-1; D remains ambiguous. Trimming shortened V by 2 bases and J by 1 base, and 12 bases separated the two germline ends. Germline loops: CDR1 SGDLS, CDR2 YYNGEE. This CDR3 is 15 amino acids long.

The chain links TRBV5-1 to TRBJ1-1; TRBD1 matches at 7 bases. The CDR3 length is 13 residues. Germline values: CDR1 SGHRS, CDR2 YFSETQ. As DNA, the CDR3 is TGCTCATCCCAAGGACAGGCGAACACTGAAGCTTTCTTT. It translates to CSSQGQANTEAFF. The entire variable domain, with the rest obtained from reference TRBV5-1 and TRBJ1-1, is as follows: KAGVTQTPRYLIKTRGQQVTLSCSPISGHRSVSWYQQTPGQGLQFLFEYFSETQRNKGNFPGRFSGRQFSNSRSEMNVSTLELGDSALYLCSSQGQANTEAFFGQGTRLTVV.

V usage is TRBV19 and J usage is TRBJ2-2; possible D gene TRBD2, 6 bases. CDR3 size: 13 residues. CDR1 is LNHDA, CDR2 SQIVND, per germline (reference sequence). Trimming took 6 bases from V and 2 from J, leaving 7 bases between them. CDR3 residues: CASREGNTGELFF. CDR3 DNA: TGTGCCAGTAGGGAGGGAAACACCGGGGAGCTGTTTTTT. Using reference TRBV19 and TRBJ2-2 for the parts outside the CDR3, the full variable domain is DGGITQSPKYLFRKEGQNVTLSCEQNLNHDAMYWYRQDPGQGLRLIYYSQIVNDFQKGDIAEGYSVSREKKESFPLTVTSAQKNPTAFYLCASREGNTGELFFGEGSRLTVL.

The chain joins TRBV18 to TRBJ1-4; D is possibly TRBD1 (6 bases). Per the germline V gene, CDR1 is KGHSH and CDR2 is LQKENI. Trimming took off 6 bases at V and 0 bases at J, with 20 bases between the two ends. The CDR3 is 18 residues long. CDR3 region: CASSPRGSTSATNEKLFF. In DNA form, the CDR3 reads TGTGCCAGCTCCCCGAGGGGGAGCACCTCTGCAACTAATGAAAAACTGTTTTTT.

The chain uses TRBV4-1 and TRBJ1-1, with 7 bases matching TRBD1. Germline V gene sequence: CDR1 MGHRA, CDR2 YSYEKL. J gave up 7 bases and V 1 base, and 3 bases lay outside the gene matches. The CDR3 covers 13 residues. The CDR3 bases are TGCGCCAGCAGCCAAGCCAGGGGGGATGAAGCTTTCTTT. Translating it yields CASSQARGDEAFF.

The chain carries TRBV10-2 and TRBJ1-2; D gene ambiguous. Germline assignment: CDR1 WSHSY and CDR2 SAAADI. CDR3 length equals 14 residues. Trimming removed 3 bases from V and 5 bases from J, with 13 bases in between. CDR3 protein: CASSDLTEAYGYTF. The CDR3 DNA reads as TGCGCCAGCAGTGACTTAACGGAAGCTTATGGCTACACCTTC.

The J gene is TRBJ2-1, the V gene TRBV29-1; perhaps TRBD1 as D (5 bases). The CDR3 is made up of 14 amino acids. Deletions cut 4 bases from V and 2 bases from J, with 12 bases between. The germline gives CDR1 SQVTM, CDR2 ANQGSEA. The DNA for the CDR3 is TGCAGCGTTGGTGGGCAGGGCCCCTACAATGAGCAGTTCTTC. Translated: CSVGGQGPYNEQFF.

This clone was counted between two and nine times. This rearrangement joins TRBV7-9 to TRBJ1-1, with D unresolved. The germline V and J ends were trimmed by 2 bases and 8 bases, with 12 bases remaining between them. CDR1 and CDR2 from the germline V gene are SEHNR and FQNEAQ (reference sequence). This CDR3 comprises 13 residues. As DNA, the CDR3 is TGTGCCAGCAGCTTATTGGAAAGCTTAGAAGCTTTCTTT. Its protein product is CASSLLESLEAFF.

This clone was picked up one time. The chain carries TRBV29-1 and TRBJ2-5, with 8 bases fitting TRBD1. Germline V gene data show CDR1 as SQVTM and CDR2 as ANQGSEA. This CDR3 region has 12 residues. V shed 3 bases, J shed 4 bases, and the junction held 1 base outside the gene matches. The DNA of the CDR3 is TGCAGCGTTGACCAGGGGGCAGAGACCCAGTACTTC. Translation gives CSVDQGAETQYF.

V and J are TRBV21-1 and TRBJ2-2; the table's D call, TRBD2, has no DNA check behind it. TRBV21-1 counts as a pseudogene. This CDR3 has 13 amino acids. CDR3 region: CASSLRNTGELFF. Written as DNA, the CDR3 is TGTGCCAGCAGCCTGAGGAACACCGGGGAGCTGTTTTTT.

The gene calls are TRBV7-7 and TRBJ2-5; D possibly corresponds to TRBD1 (6 bases). V was trimmed by 1 base and J by 5 bases, leaving 14 bases between them. Germline V gene sequence: CDR1 SSHAT, CDR2 FNYEAQ (reference sequence). The CDR3 is 15 amino acids. The CDR3 is CASSLGGTMLETQYF. CDR3 nucleotides: TGTGCCAGCAGCTTAGGTGGGACAATGTTGGAGACCCAGTACTTC.

This clone has just one count. The rearrangement joins TRBV2 to TRBJ1-1; no clear D. Per germline, CDR1 SNHLY and CDR2 FYNNEI. V dropped 2 bases and J dropped 5 bases, with 6 bases sitting between them. The CDR3 length is 12 residues. Here the CDR3 reads CASSEQRTEAFF. CDR3 DNA: TGTGCCAGCAGTGAACAGAGAACTGAAGCTTTCTTT.

This clone is a singleton in its sample. The V gene is TRBV7-2, the J gene TRBJ2-4; D not resolved. Deletions cut 5 bases from V and 8 bases from J, with 10 bases between. The CDR3 runs 12 residues. Germline CDR1 is SGHTA and CDR2 is FQGNSA. CDR3 coding DNA: TGTGCCAGCAGCGGCCCCGAGGACATTCAGTACTTC. Translation gives CASSGPEDIQYF.

The CDR3 DNA sequence: TGCAGCGTTCGCCAGCTCACAGATACGCAGTATTTT. This gives the protein CSVRQLTDTQYF. V is TRBV29-1 and J is TRBJ2-3; D remains unclear. This CDR3 is 12 amino acids long. V shed 5 bases and J shed 2 bases, with 8 bases lying between them. Germline V lookup: CDR1 SQVTM, CDR2 ANQGSEA.

The V call is TRBV28, the J call TRBJ1-2; D is unresolved. Trimming removed 2 bases from V and 0 bases from J, with 7 bases in between. The germline gives CDR1 MDHEN, CDR2 SYDVKM. CDR3 length: 14 amino acids. The CDR3 sequence is CASSLGPANYGYTF. CDR3 coding DNA: TGTGCCAGCAGTTTAGGGCCCGCTAACTATGGCTACACCTTC.

The chain recombines TRBV5-1 with TRBJ2-6; D gene uncertain. There are 13 residues in the CDR3. The germline V and J ends were trimmed by 2 bases and 3 bases, with 3 bases remaining between them. Looked up from germline, CDR1 is SGHRS and CDR2 is YFSETQ. CDR3 region: CASSFGGANVLTF. The CDR3 DNA follows: TGCGCCAGCAGCTTCGGTGGGGCCAACGTCCTGACTTTC. Combining the CDR3 with reference TRBV5-1 and TRBJ2-6 gives the whole variable domain KAGVTQTPRYLIKTRGQQVTLSCSPISGHRSVSWYQQTPGQGLQFLFEYFSETQRNKGNFPGRFSGRQFSNSRSEMNVSTLELGDSALYLCASSFGGANVLTFGAGSRLTVL.

The rearrangement uses TRBV5-4 and TRBJ1-1; D is undetermined. The V end lost 1 base, the J end lost 1 base, and 11 bases lay between the germline ends. Germline CDR1 and CDR2: SGHNT and YYREEE (reference sequence). CDR3 size: 15 residues. The CDR3 region is CASSLNGRTNTEAFF. Written as DNA, the CDR3 is TGTGCCAGCAGCTTGAATGGTAGAACGAACACTGAAGCTTTCTTT.